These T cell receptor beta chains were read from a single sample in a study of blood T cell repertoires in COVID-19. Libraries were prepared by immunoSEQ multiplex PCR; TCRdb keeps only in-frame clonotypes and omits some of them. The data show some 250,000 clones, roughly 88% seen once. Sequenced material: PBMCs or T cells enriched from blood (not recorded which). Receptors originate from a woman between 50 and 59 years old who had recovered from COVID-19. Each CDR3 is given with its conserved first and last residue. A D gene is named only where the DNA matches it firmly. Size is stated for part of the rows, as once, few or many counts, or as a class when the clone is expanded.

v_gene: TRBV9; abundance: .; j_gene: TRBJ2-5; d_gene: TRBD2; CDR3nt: TGTGCCAGCAGCGTAGCATCCGGCGGGGGAGAGACCCAGTACTTC; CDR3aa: CASSVASGGGETQYF
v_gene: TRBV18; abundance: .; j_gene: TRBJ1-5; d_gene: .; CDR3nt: TGTGCCAGCTCACCATCAGAGGATCAGCCCCAGCATTTT; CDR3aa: CASSPSEDQPQHF
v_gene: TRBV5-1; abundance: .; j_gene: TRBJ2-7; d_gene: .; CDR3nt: TGCGCCAGCAGCTTGGCGTCAGGAATCAACTACGAGCAGTACTTC; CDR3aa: CASSLASGINYEQYF
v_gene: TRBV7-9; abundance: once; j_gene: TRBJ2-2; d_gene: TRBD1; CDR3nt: TGTGCCAGCAGCCCACCGGGACAGGGGATCGGGGAGCTGTTTTTT; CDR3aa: CASSPPGQGIGELFF
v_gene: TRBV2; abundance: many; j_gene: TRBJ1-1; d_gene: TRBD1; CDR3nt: TGTGCCAGCAGTGAAAGGGGCGGGACAGGTGATGTACTGGGGGCTTTCTTT; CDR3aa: CASSERGGTGDVLGAFF
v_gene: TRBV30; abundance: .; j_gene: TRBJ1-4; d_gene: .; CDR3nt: TGTGCCTGGAGTACCTCCGCCCGGGTGGTCTCTTTT; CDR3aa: CAWSTSARVVSF
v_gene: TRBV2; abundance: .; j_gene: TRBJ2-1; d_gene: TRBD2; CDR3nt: TGTGCCAGCAGGGGGAGGGGCGATGAGCAGTTCTTC; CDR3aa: CASRGRGDEQFF
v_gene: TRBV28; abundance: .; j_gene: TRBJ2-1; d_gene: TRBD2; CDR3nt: TGTGCCAGCAGTTTTAGCTGGACTAGCGGGATCGATGAGCAGTTCTTC; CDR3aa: CASSFSWTSGIDEQFF
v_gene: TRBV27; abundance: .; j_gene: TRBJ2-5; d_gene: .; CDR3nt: TGTGCCAGCAGTTTACTCTCGGGAATGGAGACCCAGTACTTC; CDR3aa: CASSLLSGMETQYF
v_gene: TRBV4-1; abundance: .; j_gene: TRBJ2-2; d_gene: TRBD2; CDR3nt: TGCGCCAGCAGCCAATGGACTAGCGGGGGGACCGGGGAGCTGTTTTTT; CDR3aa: CASSQWTSGGTGELFF
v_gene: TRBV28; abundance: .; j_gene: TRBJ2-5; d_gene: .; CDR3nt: TGTGCCAGCAGTTTACTTACAGGGAACCAAGAGACCCAGTACTTC; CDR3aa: CASSLLTGNQETQYF
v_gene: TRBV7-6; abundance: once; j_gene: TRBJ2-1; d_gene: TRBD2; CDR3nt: TGTGCCAGCAGCTTAAGGGGAGCGACTAGCGGGCCAACAACCTCCTACAATGAGCAGTTCTTC; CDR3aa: CASSLRGATSGPTTSYNEQFF
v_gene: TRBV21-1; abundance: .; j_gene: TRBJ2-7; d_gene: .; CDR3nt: TGTGCCAGCACTCCGACTCGCAGGGGGGTTCTTGAGCAGTACTTC; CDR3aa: CASTPTRRGVLEQYF
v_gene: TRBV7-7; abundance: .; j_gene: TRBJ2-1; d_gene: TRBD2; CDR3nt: TGTGCTAGCTCTAGCGGAACCTCGCCCTACAATGAGCAGTTCTTC; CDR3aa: CASSSGTSPYNEQFF
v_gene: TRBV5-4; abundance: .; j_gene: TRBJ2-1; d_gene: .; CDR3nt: TGTGCCAGCAGCAGTGAACTTTTCAATGAGCAGTTCTTC; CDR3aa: CASSSELFNEQFF